This TCR beta chain was recovered during a study of T cell changes during pregnancy in multiple sclerosis. The data were produced by immunoSEQ multiplex PCR, yet TCRdb's version contains in-frame clones alone and is incomplete. The sample has approximately 21,000 clones; approximately 86% are singletons. This clone was found a few times. This CDR3 region has 12 residues. In germline, CDR1 is MNHEY, CDR2 SMNVEV (reference sequence). Trimming stripped 8 bases from V and 6 bases from J, with 13 bases between. The V gene is TRBV27, the J gene TRBJ1-1, with D possibly being TRBD1 (6 bases). The receptor comes from a female donor in good health, enrolled as a control in a pregnancy study. The sample here was CD8+ T cells from peripheral blood mononuclear cells, taken in the first trimester of pregnancy. The CDR3 nucleotides are TGTGCCAGCTCTTATGGGGGCGCTGAAGCTTTCTTT. It yields the protein CASSYGGAEAFF.